Listed below are T cell receptor beta chains from one sample, sequenced in a study of breast tumors, draining lymph nodes, adjacent tissues. TCRdb processed the multiplex PCR reads anew with MiXCR; each CDR3 protein has one entry. The data show about 200,000 distinct CDR3 sequences, around 34% seen once. The sample consisted of axillary lymph node tissue. These receptors were collected from a female donor with breast cancer. Some clones in this sample may be carry-over from other donors' samples. CDR3s include the opening cysteine and the closing phenylalanine or tryptophan. The D gene is left open where the match is weak. Rows may omit the clone size; those that give it use once, few, many or a size class.

d_call	v_call	j_call	clone_size	cdr3_aa	cdr3_nt
TRBD2	TRBV5-6	TRBJ2-3	many	CASSLISGAPADTQYF	TGTGCCAGCAGCTTGATCAGCGGGGCACCGGCAGATACGCAGTATTTT
-	TRBV6-5	TRBJ1-5	-	CVSSSPGRKANQPQHF	TGTGTCAGCAGTTCCCCGGGACGGAAGGCCAATCAGCCCCAGCATTTT
-	TRBV9	TRBJ1-6	-	CASSVGLAGSSPLHF	TGTGCCAGCAGCGTAGGACTAGCGGGTAGTTCACCCCTCCACTTT
-	TRBV27	TRBJ2-3	-	CASSSPLGTDTQYF	TGTGCCAGCAGTTCCCCCCTGGGCACAGATACGCAGTATTTT
TRBD1	TRBV29-1	TRBJ1-3	-	CSVYGQDSGNTIYF	TGCAGCGTTTACGGACAGGACTCTGGAAACACCATATATTTT
-	TRBV6-5	TRBJ2-2	many	CASSYSWRTGELFF	TGTGCCAGCAGTTACTCGTGGAGGACCGGGGAGCTGTTTTTT
-	TRBV12-3/TRBV12-4	TRBJ2-2	many	CASSYRSGGELFF	TGTGCCAGCAGCTACAGGTCCGGCGGGGAGCTGTTTTTT
-	TRBV6-1	TRBJ1-5	-	CASSETLDSNQPQHF	TGTGCCAGCAGTGAAACCTTGGATAGCAATCAGCCCCAGCATTTT
-	TRBV11-2	TRBJ2-7	many	CASSLEPQPVNEQYF	TGTGCCAGCAGCTTAGAACCCCAGCCAGTCAACGAGCAGTACTTC
TRBD2	TRBV28	TRBJ2-3	few	CASSFSGTSGRDTQYF	TGTGCCAGCAGTTTCAGCGGGACTAGCGGGAGGGATACGCAGTATTTT
-	TRBV11-2	TRBJ1-6	many	CASSLAHGRNSPLHF	TGTGCCAGCAGCTTAGCGCACGGACGGAATTCACCCCTCCACTTT
-	TRBV5-8	TRBJ2-5	many	CASSLYFQETQYF	TGTGCCAGCAGCTTGTACTTCCAAGAGACCCAGTACTTC
TRBD2	TRBV29-1	TRBJ2-7	-	CSVGPSGMSYEQYF	TGCAGCGTTGGGCCTAGCGGGATGTCCTACGAGCAGTACTTC
TRBD2	TRBV20-1	TRBJ2-3	many	CSAPPAGGSDTQYF	TGCAGTGCGCCCCCAGCGGGGGGATCAGATACGCAGTATTTT
TRBD1	TRBV7-6	TRBJ1-4	many	CASSPGQGQGKLFF	TGTGCCAGCAGCCCCGGACAGGGGCAGGGAAAACTGTTTTTT
TRBD2	TRBV4-1	TRBJ2-7	many	CASSPIQAGGAYEQYF	TGCGCCAGCAGCCCCATCCAAGCGGGAGGAGCCTACGAGCAGTACTTC
-	TRBV9	TRBJ1-2	few	CASSPSLIGSYGSTF	TGTGCCAGCAGCCCCTCCTTGATAGGGAGCTATGGCTCCACCTTC